These 13 T cell receptor beta chains came from one sample sequenced in a study of blood T cell repertoires in COVID-19. The table came from immunoSEQ multiplex PCR; TCRdb's copy has only in-frame clones and leaves some out. Of 35,000 to 45,000 clones listed, about 90% are singletons. Sequenced: peripheral blood. The receptors were sampled from a man in his 60s with acute or convalescent COVID-19.

This clone has only one observation. The gene calls are TRBV18 and TRBJ2-7; possibly TRBD1 for D (5 bases). CDR1 KGHSH and CDR2 LQKENI come from the germline V gene. Trimming cost V 6 bases and J 4 bases, with 16 bases left between them. CDR3 length equals 14 residues. The CDR3 loop reads CASSQQARQYEQYV. CDR3 DNA sequence: TGTGCCAGCTCCCAACAGGCTCGTCAATACGAGCAGTACGTC.

The V gene is TRBV11-3, the J gene TRBJ1-1; the match to TRBD1 covers 8 bases. CDR3 length equals 16 residues. From germline, CDR1 is SGHNT and CDR2 YENEEA. V trimming: 6 bases; J trimming: 7 bases; junction bases outside the gene matches: 16. As DNA, the CDR3 is TGTGCCAGCAGTGGTTCAGGGGGCCTACCCGGCGGTGAAGCTTTCTTT. Protein: CASSGSGGLPGGEAFF.

The gene calls are TRBV28 and TRBJ2-4; TRBD2 matches at 12 bases. Losses at the gene ends were 6 bases for V and 0 bases for J; bases not matched to a gene: 6. The CDR3 extends over 17 amino acids. The germline V gene has CDR1 MDHEN and CDR2 SYDVKM. The CDR3 nucleotides are TGTGCCAGCAGCCCGGGGGGACTAGCGGGAGCCAAAAACATTCAGTACTTC. Encoded protein: CASSPGGLAGAKNIQYF.

This clone was recorded a few times. The chain combines TRBV5-1 with TRBJ1-4; a weak D match, TRBD1 (5 bases). Trimming took 1 base from V and 2 from J, leaving 9 bases between them. The CDR3 totals 15 residues. Germline values: CDR1 SGHRS, CDR2 YFSETQ. Written as DNA, the CDR3 is TGCGCCAGCAGCTTGTCGCCAGGGACTAATGAAAAACTGTTTTTT. Translating it yields CASSLSPGTNEKLFF.

Written as DNA, the CDR3 is TGTGCCAGTAGTCTAACCCGGACTCAGCTAGCCAAAAACATTCAGTACTTC. Translation gives CASSLTRTQLAKNIQYF. V is TRBV19 and J is TRBJ2-4; possible D gene TRBD2, 5 bases. The ends were cut back, 5 bases at V and 0 bases at J, with 17 bases in the middle. The CDR3 spans 17 residues. Germline V CDR1 and CDR2: LNHDA, SQIVND (reference sequence).

This chain links TRBV6-6 with TRBJ2-3, with a weak D call TRBD2 (6 bases). V lost 0 bases and J 6 bases, leaving 13 bases between the germline ends. CDR3 length: 15 amino acids. Germline CDR1 and CDR2: MNHNY and SVGAGI (reference sequence). CDR3 residues: CASSYSDGRGDTQYF. CDR3 bases: TGTGCCAGCAGTTACTCGGACGGGAGAGGGGATACGCAGTATTTT.

The J gene is TRBJ1-2, the V gene TRBV27; 8 bases agree with TRBD1. The CDR3 has 14 residues. CDR1 MNHEY and CDR2 SMNVEV come from the germline V gene (reference sequence). V shed 10 bases, J shed 5 bases, and the junction held 12 bases outside the gene matches. This CDR3 reads CATFRDRPSYGYTF. The CDR3 region has the DNA TGTGCCACCTTCCGGGACAGGCCGTCGTATGGCTACACCTTC.

The chain combines TRBV7-2 with TRBJ2-1; D unresolved. The CDR3 is 15 residues long. CDR1 SGHTA and CDR2 FQGNSA come from the germline V gene. Trimming cost V 1 base and J 0 bases, with 7 bases left between them. CDR3 residues: CASSLVASSYNEQFF. In DNA form, the CDR3 reads TGTGCCAGCAGCTTAGTTGCGTCCTCCTACAATGAGCAGTTCTTC.

DNA for the CDR3: TGTGCCAGCTCACCATTTGCGCCAGCGGGAGGGAGGATCCACGAGCAGTACGTC. Protein sequence: CASSPFAPAGGRIHEQYV. This chain links TRBV18 with TRBJ2-7; the match to TRBD2 covers 10 bases. The CDR3 is 18 amino acids. Germline loops: CDR1 KGHSH, CDR2 LQKENI. With 2 bases clipped from V and 5 bases from J, the junction kept 15 bases outside the gene matches.

This chain uses TRBV30 with TRBJ2-1, with 7 bases lining up with TRBD1. This CDR3 contains 12 residues. CDR1 is GTSNPN and CDR2 is SVGIG in the germline V gene (reference sequence). Trimming removed 4 bases from V and 7 bases from J; junction bases left unmatched: 4. CDR3 residues: CAWKGAPNEQFF. The DNA for the CDR3 is TGTGCCTGGAAGGGGGCGCCAAATGAGCAGTTCTTC. The full variable domain, in which reference TRBV30 and TRBJ2-1 provide the parts outside the CDR3, is SQTIHQWPATLVQPVGSPLSLECTVEGTSNPNLYWYRQAAGRGLQLLFYSVGIGQISSEVPQNLSASRPQDRQFILSSKKLLLSDSGFYLCAWKGAPNEQFFGPGTRLTVL.

As DNA, the CDR3 is TGTGCCAGCAGCTCACCCACTGACAGGGAAGAGACCCAGTACTTC. Translating gives CASSSPTDREETQYF. V gene TRBV13 combines with J gene TRBJ2-5; 7 positions agree with TRBD1. In germline, CDR1 is PRHDT, CDR2 FYEKMQ (reference sequence). The CDR3 is 15 residues long. The ends lost 4 bases at V and 3 bases at J; junction bases unmatched: 8.

J is TRBJ2-1 and V is TRBV4-1, with 8 bases lining up with TRBD1. The germline gives CDR1 MGHRA, CDR2 YSYEKL. V dropped 3 bases and J dropped 11; count of bases not matched to a gene: 12. This CDR3 is built from 15 residues. For the CDR3, the DNA is TGCGCCAGCAGCCATCCGTCCCGGGACAGGTATAAGCAGTTCTTC. Amino acid sequence: CASSHPSRDRYKQFF.

The CDR3 is CASSLLPRSLKLSPLHF. The CDR3 DNA is TGTGCCAGCAGCCTCCTTCCCCGTTCTCTTAAGCTTTCACCCCTCCACTTT. V and J are TRBV3-1 (or the pseudogene TRBV3-2) and TRBJ1-6; no clear D gene. V lost 4 bases and J 9 bases, leaving 22 bases between the germline ends. CDR1 LGHDT and CDR2 YNNKEL come from the germline V gene (reference sequence). This CDR3 has 17 residues.